The sequence of this TCR beta chain was determined in a study of T cell repertoires in aging, cancer and after chemotherapy. Study-level information: Donors were grouped into six age bands spanning 30 or younger through 70 or older. Broader study findings: Age-matched healthy donors had significantly more diverse, less clonal blood TCR repertoires than untreated cancer patients.

A mixed TRB-A/B primer pool amplified rearranged TRB by multiplex touch-down PCR. A single record per CDR3 protein comes from TCRdb applying MiXCR to the multiplex PCR reads. The sample contains about 6,000 distinct CDR3 sequences, 20% to 25% of which appear only once. V lost 6 bases, J lost 6 bases, and 11 bases stayed unmatched. This CDR3 region has 16 residues. Remarks on this clonotype: Its specificity is unknown.

Amplification of TCR beta used genomic DNA extracted from peripheral blood. The sequenced sample consisted of blood. The TCR comes from a human donor in good health. This chain connects TRBV12-3 or TRBV12-4 to TRBJ2-1, with 10 bases fitting TRBD2. The CDR3 region is CASSLQSSGSLNEQFF. DNA for the CDR3: TGTGCCAGCAGCCTACAATCTAGCGGGAGCCTCAATGAGCAGTTCTTC.